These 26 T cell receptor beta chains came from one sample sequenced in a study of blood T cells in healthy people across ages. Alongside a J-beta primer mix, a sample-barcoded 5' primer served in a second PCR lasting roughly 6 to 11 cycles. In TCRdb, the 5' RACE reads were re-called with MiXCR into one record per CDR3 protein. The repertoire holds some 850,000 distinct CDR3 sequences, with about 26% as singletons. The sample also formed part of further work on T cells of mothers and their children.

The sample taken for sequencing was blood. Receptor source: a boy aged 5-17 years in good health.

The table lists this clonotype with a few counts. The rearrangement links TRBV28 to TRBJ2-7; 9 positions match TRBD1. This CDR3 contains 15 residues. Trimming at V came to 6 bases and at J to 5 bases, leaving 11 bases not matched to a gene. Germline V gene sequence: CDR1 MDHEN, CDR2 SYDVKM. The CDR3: CASSSWGTGNHEQYF. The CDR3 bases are TGTGCCAGCAGCTCATGGGGGACAGGGAATCACGAGCAGTACTTC.

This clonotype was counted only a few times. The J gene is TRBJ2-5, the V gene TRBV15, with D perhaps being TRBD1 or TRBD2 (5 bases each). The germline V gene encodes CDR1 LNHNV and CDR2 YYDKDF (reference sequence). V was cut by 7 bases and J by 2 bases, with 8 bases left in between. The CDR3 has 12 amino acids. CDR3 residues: CATMGRQETQYF. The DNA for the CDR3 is TGTGCCACCATGGGACGGCAAGAGACCCAGTACTTC.

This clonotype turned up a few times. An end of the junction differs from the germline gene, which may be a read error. Here the CDR3 reads CASGLHKRGSTYNEQFF. CDR3 bases: TGTGCCAGCGGTTTACACAAACGCGGGTCTACCTACAATGAGCAGTTCTTC. The J gene is TRBJ2-5, the V gene TRBV27; TRBD2 is a possible D gene (5 bases). The J call is uncertain, as TRBJ2-1 better fits the DNA end. CDR3 length equals 17 residues. Germline lookup yields CDR1 MNHEY and CDR2 SMNVEV (reference sequence).

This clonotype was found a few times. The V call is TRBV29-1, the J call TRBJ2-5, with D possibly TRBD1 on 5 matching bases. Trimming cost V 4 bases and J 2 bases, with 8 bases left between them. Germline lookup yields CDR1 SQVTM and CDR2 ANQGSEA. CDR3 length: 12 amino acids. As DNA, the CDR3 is TGCAGCGTTGGACAGCGACAAGAGACCCAGTACTTC. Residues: CSVGQRQETQYF. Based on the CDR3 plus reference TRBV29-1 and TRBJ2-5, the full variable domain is SAVISQKPSRDICQRGTSLTIQCQVDSQVTMMFWYRQQPGQSLTLIATANQGSEATYESGFVIDKFPISRPNLTFSTLTVSNMSPEDSSIYLCSVGQRQETQYFGPGTRLLVL.

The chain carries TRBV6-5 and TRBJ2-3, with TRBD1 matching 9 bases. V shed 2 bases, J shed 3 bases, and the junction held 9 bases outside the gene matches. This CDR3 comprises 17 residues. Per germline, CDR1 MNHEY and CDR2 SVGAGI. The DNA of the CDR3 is TGTGCCAGCAGTTACACAGGACAGGGGAGATTAACAGATACGCAGTATTTT. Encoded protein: CASSYTGQGRLTDTQYF.

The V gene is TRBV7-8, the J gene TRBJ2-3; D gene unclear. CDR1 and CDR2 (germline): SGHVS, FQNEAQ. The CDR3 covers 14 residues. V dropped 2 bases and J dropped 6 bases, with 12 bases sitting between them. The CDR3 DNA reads TGTGCCAGCAGCTTACTGGGATTAGGCGATACGCAGTATTTT. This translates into CASSLLGLGDTQYF.

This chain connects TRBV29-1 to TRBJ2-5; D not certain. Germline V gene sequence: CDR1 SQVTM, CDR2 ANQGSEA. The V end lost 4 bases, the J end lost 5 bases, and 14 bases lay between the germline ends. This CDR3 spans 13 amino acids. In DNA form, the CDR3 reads TGCAGCGTTGGTCACGGTGGAAAGGAGACCCAGTACTTC. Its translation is CSVGHGGKETQYF.

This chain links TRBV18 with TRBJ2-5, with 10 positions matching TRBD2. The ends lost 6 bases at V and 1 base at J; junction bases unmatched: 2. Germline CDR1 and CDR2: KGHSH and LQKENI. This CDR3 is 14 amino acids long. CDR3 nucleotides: TGTGCCAGCTCGAAGCGGGGGGGCCAAGAGACCCAGTACTTC. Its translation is CASSKRGGQETQYF.

CDR3 protein: CATSERETQYF. CDR3 DNA: TGTGCCACCAGTGAACGAGAGACCCAGTACTTC. The genes are TRBV24-1 and TRBJ2-5; D is undetermined. CDR3 length: 11 amino acids. V lost 4 bases and J lost 4, with 3 bases in between. The germline CDR1 and CDR2 sequences are KGHDR and SFDVKD.

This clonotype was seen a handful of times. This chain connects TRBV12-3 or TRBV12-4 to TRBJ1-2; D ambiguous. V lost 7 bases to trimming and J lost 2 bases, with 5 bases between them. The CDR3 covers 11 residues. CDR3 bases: TGTGCCAGCACCCGAAACTATGGCTACACCTTC. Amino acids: CASTRNYGYTF.

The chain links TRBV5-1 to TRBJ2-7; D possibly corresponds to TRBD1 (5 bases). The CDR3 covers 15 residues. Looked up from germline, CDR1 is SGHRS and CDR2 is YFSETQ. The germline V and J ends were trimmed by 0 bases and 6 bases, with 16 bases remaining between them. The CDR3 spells CASSLDWQGSGEQYF. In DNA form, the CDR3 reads TGCGCCAGCAGCTTGGATTGGCAGGGTTCCGGCGAGCAGTACTTC.

The CDR3 DNA sequence: TGTGCCTGGAGTAACCGGGGCGAGCAGTACTTC. Translation: CAWSNRGEQYF. The V call is TRBV30, the J call TRBJ2-7; a possible D gene is TRBD2 (5 bases). Germline values: CDR1 GTSNPN, CDR2 SVGIG (reference sequence). The CDR3 is made up of 11 amino acids. V lost 2 bases to trimming and J lost 6 bases, with 8 bases between them.

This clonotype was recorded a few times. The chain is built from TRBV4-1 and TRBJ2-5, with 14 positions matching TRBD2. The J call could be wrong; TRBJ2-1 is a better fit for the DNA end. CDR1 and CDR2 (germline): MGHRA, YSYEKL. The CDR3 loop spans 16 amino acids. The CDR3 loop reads CASSGRLAGGLNEQFF. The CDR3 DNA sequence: TGCGCCAGCAGCGGACGACTAGCGGGGGGGCTCAATGAGCAGTTCTTC.

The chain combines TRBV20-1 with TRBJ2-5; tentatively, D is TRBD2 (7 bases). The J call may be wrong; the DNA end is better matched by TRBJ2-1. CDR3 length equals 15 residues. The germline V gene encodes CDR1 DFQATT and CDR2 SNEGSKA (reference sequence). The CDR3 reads CSARNGGANLNEQFF. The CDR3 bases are TGCAGTGCTAGAAATGGGGGGGCTAATCTCAATGAGCAGTTCTTC.

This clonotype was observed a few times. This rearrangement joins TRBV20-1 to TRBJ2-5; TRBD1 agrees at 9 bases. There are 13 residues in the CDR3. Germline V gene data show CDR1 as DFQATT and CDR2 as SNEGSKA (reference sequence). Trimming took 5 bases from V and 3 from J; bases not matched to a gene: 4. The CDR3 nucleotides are TGCAGTGCTTGGGACAGGGAGGAAGAGACCCAGTACTTC. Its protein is CSAWDREEETQYF.

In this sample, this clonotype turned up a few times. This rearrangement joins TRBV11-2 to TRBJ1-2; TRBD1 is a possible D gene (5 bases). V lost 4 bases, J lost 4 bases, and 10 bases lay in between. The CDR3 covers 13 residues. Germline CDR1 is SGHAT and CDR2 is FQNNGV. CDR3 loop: CASSSGLSYGYTF. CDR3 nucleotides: TGTGCCAGCAGCTCGGGGCTTAGCTATGGCTACACCTTC.

CDR3 in DNA: TGTGCCAGCTCACCCTTACCGGGAGATTTCTCCGAGCAGTACTTC. Its protein is CASSPLPGDFSEQYF. The chain links TRBV18 to TRBJ2-7; D perhaps matches TRBD2 (6 bases). CDR3 length: 15 amino acids. CDR1 and CDR2 (germline): KGHSH, LQKENI. V was clipped by 3 bases and J by 6 bases, with 18 bases between them.

CDR3 sequence (DNA): TGTGCCAGCAGCCAAGAAGGGACTGCCGGGGAGCTGTTTTTT. This gives the protein CASSQEGTAGELFF. The chain combines TRBV4-2 with TRBJ2-2; a weak D match, TRBD2 (6 bases). Germline loops: CDR1 LGHNA, CDR2 YNFKEQ. Trimming took 0 bases from V and 6 from J, leaving 8 bases between them. There are 14 residues in the CDR3.

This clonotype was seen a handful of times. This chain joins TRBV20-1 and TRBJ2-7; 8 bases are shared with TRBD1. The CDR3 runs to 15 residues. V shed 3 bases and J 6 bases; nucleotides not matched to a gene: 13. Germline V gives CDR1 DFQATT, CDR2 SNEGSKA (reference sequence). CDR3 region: CSARISGQVVSEQYF. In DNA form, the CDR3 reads TGCAGTGCTAGGATCTCGGGACAGGTCGTGTCCGAGCAGTACTTC.

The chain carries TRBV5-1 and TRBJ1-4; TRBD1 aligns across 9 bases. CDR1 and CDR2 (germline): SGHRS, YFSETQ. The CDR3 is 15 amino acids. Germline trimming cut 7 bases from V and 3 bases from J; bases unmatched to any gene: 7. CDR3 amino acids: CASRTGEGANEKLFF. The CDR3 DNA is TGCGCCAGCCGGACAGGGGAAGGAGCTAATGAAAAACTGTTTTTT.

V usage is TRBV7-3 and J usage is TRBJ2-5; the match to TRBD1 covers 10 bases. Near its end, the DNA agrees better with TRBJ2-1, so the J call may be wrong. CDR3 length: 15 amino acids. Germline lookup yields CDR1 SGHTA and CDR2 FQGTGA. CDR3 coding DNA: TGTGCCAGCAGCCAGGACAGGGGGACCTACAATGAGCAGTTCTTC. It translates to CASSQDRGTYNEQFF.

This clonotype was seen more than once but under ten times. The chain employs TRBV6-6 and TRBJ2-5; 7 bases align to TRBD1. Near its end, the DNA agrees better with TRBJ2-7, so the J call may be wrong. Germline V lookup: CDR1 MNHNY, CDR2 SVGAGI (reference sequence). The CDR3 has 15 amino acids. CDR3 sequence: CASSKLDRVVYEQYF. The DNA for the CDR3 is TGTGCCAGCAGTAAACTAGACAGGGTAGTTTACGAGCAGTACTTC.

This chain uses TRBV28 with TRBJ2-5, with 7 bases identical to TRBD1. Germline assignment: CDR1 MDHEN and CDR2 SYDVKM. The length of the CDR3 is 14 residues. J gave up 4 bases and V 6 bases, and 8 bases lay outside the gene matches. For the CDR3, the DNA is TGTGCCAGCAGCCGGGGACAGTCCAGAGAGACCCAGTACTTC. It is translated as CASSRGQSRETQYF.

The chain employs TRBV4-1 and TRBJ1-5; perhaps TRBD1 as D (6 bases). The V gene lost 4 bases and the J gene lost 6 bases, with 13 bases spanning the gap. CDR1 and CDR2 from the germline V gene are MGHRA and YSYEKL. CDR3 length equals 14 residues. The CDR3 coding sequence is TGCGCCAGCAGCCTGGGGACACAAGGTCAGCCCCAGCATTTT. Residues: CASSLGTQGQPQHF.

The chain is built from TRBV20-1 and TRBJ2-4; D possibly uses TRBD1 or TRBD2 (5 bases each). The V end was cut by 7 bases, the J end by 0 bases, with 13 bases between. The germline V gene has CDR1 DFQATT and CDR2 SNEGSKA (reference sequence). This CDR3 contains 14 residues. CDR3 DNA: TGCAGTGTCCCGGGACGTCTAGCCAAAAACATTCAGTACTTC. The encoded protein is CSVPGRLAKNIQYF.

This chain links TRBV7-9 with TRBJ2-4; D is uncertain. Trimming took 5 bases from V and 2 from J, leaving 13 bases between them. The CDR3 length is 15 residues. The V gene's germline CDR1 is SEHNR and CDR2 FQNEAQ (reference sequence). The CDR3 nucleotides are TGTGCCAGCAGCCAGGTTGGGCAGTCCAAAAACATTCAGTACTTC. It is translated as CASSQVGQSKNIQYF. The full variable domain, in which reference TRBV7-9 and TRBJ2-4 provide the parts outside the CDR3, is DTGVSQNPRHKITKRGQNVTFRCDPISEHNRLYWYRQTLGQGPEFLTYFQNEAQLEKSRLLSDRFSAERPKGSFSTLEIQRTEQGDSAMYLCASSQVGQSKNIQYFGAGTRLSVL.